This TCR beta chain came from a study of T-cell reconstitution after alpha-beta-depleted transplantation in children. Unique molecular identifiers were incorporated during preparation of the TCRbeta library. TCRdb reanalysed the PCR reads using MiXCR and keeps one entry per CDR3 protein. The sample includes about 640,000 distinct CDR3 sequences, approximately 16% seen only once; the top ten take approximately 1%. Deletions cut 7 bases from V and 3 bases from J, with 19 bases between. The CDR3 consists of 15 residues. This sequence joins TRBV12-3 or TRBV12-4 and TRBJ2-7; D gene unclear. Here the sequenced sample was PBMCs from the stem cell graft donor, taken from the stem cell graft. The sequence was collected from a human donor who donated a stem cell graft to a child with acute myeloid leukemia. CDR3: CASTLARNRHYEQYF. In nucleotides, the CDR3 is TGTGCCAGCACTTTGGCGCGCAACAGACACTACGAGCAGTACTTC.